One and the same sample provided the 20 T cell receptor beta chains below, sequenced in a study of T-cell memory formation after mild COVID-19. TCRdb fed the 5' RACE reads into MiXCR, producing one record per CDR3 protein. The sample comprises 550,000 to 650,000 distinct CDR3 sequences, around 15% of which are singletons, and about 7.5% rests with the top ten. Input material: PBMCs or a T cell subset sorted from them (not recorded which). Every receptor here comes from an adult woman who had mild COVID-19 (a few samples of this study predate the infection). Cell type and time point are not known.

This clonotype was counted a few times. V and J are TRBV5-1 and TRBJ2-5; TRBD2 is a possible D gene (5 bases). Trimming took off 0 bases at V and 3 bases at J, with 12 bases between the two ends. CDR1 SGHRS and CDR2 YFSETQ come from the germline V gene. This CDR3 is built from 15 residues. The DNA for the CDR3 is TGCGCCAGCAGCTTGGCCAAGTCCGGGAAAGAGACCCAGTACTTC. It specifies CASSLAKSGKETQYF.

This clonotype was picked up a small number of times. This rearrangement joins TRBV4-1 to TRBJ1-1; D is perhaps TRBD1 (6 bases). Per germline, CDR1 MGHRA and CDR2 YSYEKL. V was trimmed by 1 base and J by 3 bases, leaving 12 bases between them. This CDR3 contains 15 residues. This CDR3 reads CASSQVAQGHTEAFF. In nucleotides, the CDR3 is TGCGCCAGCAGCCAAGTTGCCCAGGGGCACACTGAAGCTTTCTTT.

The chain carries TRBV3-1 and TRBJ1-6, with D possibly matching TRBD1 (5 bases). Germline CDR1 LGHDT, CDR2 YNNKEL (reference sequence). V shed 0 bases and J shed 0 bases, with 21 bases lying between them. The CDR3 has 21 amino acids. CDR3 residues: CASSQDGRNRTYFSYNSPLHF. The CDR3 coding sequence is TGTGCCAGCAGCCAAGACGGAAGGAACAGGACATATTTCTCCTATAATTCACCCCTCCACTTT.

The sample holds a few counts of this clonotype. The genes are TRBV5-6 and TRBJ2-1; 10 nucleotides match TRBD2. V was clipped by 4 bases and J by 4 bases; unmatched bases: 17. Germline CDR1 SGHDT, CDR2 YYEEEE. The CDR3 totals 19 residues. The CDR3 DNA reads TGTGCCAGCAGCCCTCGTGCTAGCGGGAGAGTATACAATTACAATGAGCAGTTCTTC. This gives the protein CASSPRASGRVYNYNEQFF. The full variable domain, completed using reference TRBV5-6 and TRBJ2-1, is DAGVTQSPTHLIKTRGQQVTLRCSPKSGHDTVSWYQQALGQGPQFIFQYYEEEERQRGNFPDRFSGHQFPNYSSELNVNALLLGDSALYLCASSPRASGRVYNYNEQFFGPGTRLTVL.

In its sample, this clonotype was seen a few times. The chain employs TRBV12-3 or TRBV12-4 and TRBJ2-2; D might be TRBD2 (6 bases). V lost 7 bases and J lost 6, with 12 bases in between. The CDR3 consists of 13 residues. The CDR3 loop is CASTLKRAGELFF. The CDR3 nucleotides read TGTGCCAGCACACTAAAGCGGGCCGGGGAGCTGTTTTTT.

The gene calls are TRBV30 and TRBJ2-6; the match to TRBD1 covers 10 bases. Trimming took 2 bases from V and 3 from J; bases not matched to a gene: 4. The CDR3 is 16 amino acids. Germline CDR1 and CDR2: GTSNPN and SVGIG (reference sequence). The CDR3 loop reads CAWSRQGARGANVLTF. The CDR3 DNA follows: TGTGCCTGGAGTCGACAGGGGGCGCGTGGGGCCAACGTCCTGACTTTC.

In its sample, this clonotype was seen many times. The chain employs TRBV3-1 and TRBJ1-2; D gene unclear. The V end was cut by 1 base, the J end by 8 bases, with 5 bases between. The CDR3 has 11 residues. Germline V gives CDR1 LGHDT, CDR2 YNNKEL (reference sequence). For the CDR3, the DNA is TGTGCCAGCAGCCAAGTAGGCGGCTACACCTTC. As protein: CASSQVGGYTF.

This clonotype was seen a handful of times. The gene calls are TRBV18 and TRBJ1-5; perhaps TRBD1 as D (5 bases). The germline V and J ends were trimmed by 6 bases and 15 bases, with 21 bases remaining between them. CDR1 and CDR2 (germline): KGHSH, LQKENI. The CDR3 is 13 amino acids. This CDR3 reads CASSPTEGRRLHF. CDR3 coding DNA: TGTGCCAGCTCTCCGACAGAGGGGAGGCGGCTGCATTTT.

The chain recombines TRBV20-1 with TRBJ2-5, with TRBD2 matching 7 bases. V shed 0 bases, J shed 7 bases, and the junction held 11 bases outside the gene matches. Germline V gene sequence: CDR1 DFQATT, CDR2 SNEGSKA (reference sequence). This CDR3 has 15 residues. The chain's CDR3 is CSARDRSSRGGTQYF. The CDR3 DNA reads as TGCAGTGCTAGAGATCGTAGTTCTCGCGGGGGGACCCAGTACTTC.

The J gene is TRBJ2-1, the V gene TRBV6-2 or TRBV6-3; 7 nucleotides agree with TRBD2. The CDR3 runs 15 residues. J lost 2 bases, V lost 7 bases, and 8 bases had no gene match. Germline V CDR1 and CDR2: MNHEY, SVGEGT. This CDR3 is CASKKAGIPYNEQFF. CDR3 coding DNA: TGTGCCAGCAAGAAAGCGGGAATCCCCTACAATGAGCAGTTCTTC.

This clonotype came up a few times. The gene calls are TRBV7-9 and TRBJ2-4, with D tentatively TRBD1 or TRBD2 (5 bases each). Germline lookup yields CDR1 SEHNR and CDR2 FQNEAQ (reference sequence). Deletions cut 4 bases from V and 7 bases from J, with 14 bases between. The CDR3 is 14 residues long. The CDR3 region has the DNA TGTGCCAGCAGCTCCCGGGACCATCGTAACATTCAGTACTTC. The encoded protein is CASSSRDHRNIQYF.

CDR3 sequence: CASSELSDLYTYEQYF. CDR3 sequence (DNA): TGTGCCAGCAGTGAACTCTCGGACTTGTATACCTACGAGCAGTACTTC. This rearrangement joins TRBV2 to TRBJ2-7; a possible D gene is TRBD2 (5 bases). CDR3 length equals 16 residues. Per the germline V gene, CDR1 is SNHLY and CDR2 is FYNNEI. Trimming left V 2 bases short and J 2 bases short, with 16 bases between.

This chain uses TRBV7-9 with TRBJ2-1, with 8 nucleotides matching TRBD2. V lost 11 bases, J lost 5 bases, and 8 bases stayed unmatched. Germline V gene sequence: CDR1 SEHNR, CDR2 FQNEAQ (reference sequence). The CDR3 spans 13 residues. CDR3 nucleotide sequence: TGTGCCCGCCTAGCAGCGGGGGACAATGAGCAGTTCTTC. Its protein is CARLAAGDNEQFF.

This clonotype was detected ten times or more. This chain's CDR3 is CASSTRVDTEAFF. The DNA of the CDR3 is TGTGCCAGCAGCACCAGGGTTGACACTGAAGCTTTCTTT. The rearrangement uses TRBV11-2 and TRBJ1-1, with a tentative D call TRBD1 (5 bases). This CDR3 is 13 amino acids long. V was pared by 5 bases and J by 3 bases, with 10 bases between. CDR1 and CDR2 (germline): SGHAT, FQNNGV.

The chain combines TRBV5-1 with TRBJ1-2; TRBD1 matches at 10 bases. The V gene end was trimmed by 4 bases and the J gene end by 7 bases; junction bases not matched to a gene: 7. CDR3 length: 14 residues. From germline, CDR1 is SGHRS and CDR2 YFSETQ. The chain's CDR3 is CASSPDRGGGGYTF. The CDR3 DNA follows: TGCGCCAGCAGCCCGGACAGGGGGGGAGGTGGCTACACCTTC. The full variable domain, rest sourced from reference TRBV5-1 and TRBJ1-2, is KAGVTQTPRYLIKTRGQQVTLSCSPISGHRSVSWYQQTPGQGLQFLFEYFSETQRNKGNFPGRFSGRQFSNSRSEMNVSTLELGDSALYLCASSPDRGGGGYTFGSGTRLTVV.

This sequence joins TRBV7-2 and TRBJ2-3, with 9 bases identical to TRBD2. The CDR3 extends over 15 amino acids. CDR1 is SGHTA, CDR2 FQGNSA, per germline. V was pared by 3 bases and J by 6 bases, with 7 bases of the junction left unmatched. The CDR3 loop is CASSFLAGLGDTQYF. The CDR3, as DNA: TGTGCCAGCAGCTTCCTAGCGGGATTGGGGGATACGCAGTATTTT.

A few counts support this clonotype. This chain connects TRBV12-3 or TRBV12-4 to TRBJ2-7; 9 nucleotides match TRBD1. The CDR3 has 15 residues. The ends lost 3 bases at V and 3 bases at J; junction bases unmatched: 6. The DNA for the CDR3 is TGTGCCAGCAGTTTGGCCGGGACAGGGAACTACGAGCAGTACTTC. Amino acid sequence: CASSLAGTGNYEQYF.

The chain couples TRBV12-3 or TRBV12-4 to TRBJ1-2; perhaps TRBD1 as D (5 bases). CDR3 length: 15 amino acids. With 5 bases removed from V and 1 base from J, the gap between germline ends came to 14 bases. CDR3 in DNA: TGTGCCAGCAGTCGACTTGGGGGACTTAACTATGGCTACACCTTC. The encoded protein is CASSRLGGLNYGYTF.

The CDR3 reads CATRKLAGGVAYEQYF. For the CDR3, the DNA is TGTGCCACCAGGAAACTAGCGGGAGGGGTGGCCTACGAGCAGTACTTC. The chain couples TRBV15 to TRBJ2-7; 13 bases align to TRBD2. V shed 6 bases, J shed 2 bases, and the junction held 7 bases outside the gene matches. Germline loops: CDR1 LNHNV, CDR2 YYDKDF (reference sequence). The CDR3 extends over 16 amino acids.

This chain uses TRBV7-8 with TRBJ2-7; 14 nucleotides line up with TRBD2. Germline trimming cut 0 bases from V and 5 bases from J; bases unmatched to any gene: 3. Germline V gene lookup returns CDR1 SGHVS and CDR2 FQNEAQ. The CDR3 runs 16 residues. The CDR3 loop reads CASSLALGLAGDEQYF. The DNA of the CDR3 is TGTGCCAGCAGCTTAGCGCTGGGACTAGCGGGGGACGAGCAGTACTTC.